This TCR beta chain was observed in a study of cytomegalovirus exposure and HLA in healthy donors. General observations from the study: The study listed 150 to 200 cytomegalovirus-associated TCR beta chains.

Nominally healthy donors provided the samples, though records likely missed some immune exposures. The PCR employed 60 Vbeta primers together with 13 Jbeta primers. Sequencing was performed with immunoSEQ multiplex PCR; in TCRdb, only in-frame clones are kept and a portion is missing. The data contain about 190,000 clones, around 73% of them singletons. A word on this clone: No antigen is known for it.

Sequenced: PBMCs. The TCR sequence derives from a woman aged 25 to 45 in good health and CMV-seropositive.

For the CDR3, the DNA is TGTGCCAGCAGCCGGGGACAGAAGGCCGAAAAACTGTTTTTT. Encoded protein: CASSRGQKAEKLFF. This chain uses TRBV7-9 with TRBJ1-4, with 7 bases matching TRBD1. The CDR3 covers 14 residues. After removal of 5 bases from V and 8 bases from J, the junction contained 8 bases not matched to a gene. The germline gives CDR1 SEHNR, CDR2 FQNEAQ (reference sequence).